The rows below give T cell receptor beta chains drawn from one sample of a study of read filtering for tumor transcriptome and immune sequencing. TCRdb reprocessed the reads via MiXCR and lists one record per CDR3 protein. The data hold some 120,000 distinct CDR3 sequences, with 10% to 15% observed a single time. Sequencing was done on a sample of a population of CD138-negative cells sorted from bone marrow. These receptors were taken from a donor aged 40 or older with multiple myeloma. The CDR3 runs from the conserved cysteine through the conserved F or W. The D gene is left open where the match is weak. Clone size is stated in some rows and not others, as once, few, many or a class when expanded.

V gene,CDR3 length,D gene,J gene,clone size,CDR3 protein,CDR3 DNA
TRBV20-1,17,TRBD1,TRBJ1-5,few,CSAGAGTGTYSNQPQHF,TGCAGTGCTGGAGCCGGGACAGGGACATATAGCAATCAGCCCCAGCATTTT
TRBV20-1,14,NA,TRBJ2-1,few,CSAPPEIGTVEQFF,TGCAGTGCTCCCCCGGAGATAGGGACGGTTGAGCAGTTCTTC
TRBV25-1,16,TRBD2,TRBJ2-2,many,CASSDRLAGAHGELFF,TGTGCCAGCAGTGACCGACTAGCGGGAGCCCACGGGGAGCTGTTTTTT
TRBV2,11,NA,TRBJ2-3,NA,CASSTSDTQYF,TGTGCCAGCAGCACCTCAGATACGCAGTATTTT
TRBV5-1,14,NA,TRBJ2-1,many,CASSLPRPMNEQFF,TGCGCCAGCAGCTTGCCAAGGCCGATGAATGAGCAGTTCTTC
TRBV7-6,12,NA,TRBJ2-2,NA,CASSSVTGELFF,TGTGCCAGCAGCTCAGTCACCGGGGAGCTGTTTTTT
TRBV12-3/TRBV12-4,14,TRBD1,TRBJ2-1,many,CASSGTGGKAEQFF,TGTGCCAGCAGCGGGACAGGGGGCAAGGCTGAGCAGTTCTTC
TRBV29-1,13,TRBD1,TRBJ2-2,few,CSVEAETGLELFF,TGCAGCGTTGAAGCAGAGACAGGGTTGGAGCTGTTTTTT
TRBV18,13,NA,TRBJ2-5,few,CASSPEAIETQYF,TGTGCCAGCTCCCCCGAGGCCATAGAGACCCAGTACTTC
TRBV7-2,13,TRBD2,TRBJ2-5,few,CASRLSGGETQYF,TGTGCCAGCAGACTAAGCGGGGGAGAGACCCAGTACTTC
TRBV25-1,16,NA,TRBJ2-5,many,CASSESGYHRQETQYF,TGTGCCAGCAGTGAATCGGGTTATCACAGACAAGAGACCCAGTACTTC
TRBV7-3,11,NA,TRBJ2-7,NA,CASSQRSEQYF,TGTGCCAGCAGCCAAAGAAGCGAGCAGTACTTC
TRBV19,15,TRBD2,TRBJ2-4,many,CASSIGAGGASIQYF,TGTGCCAGTAGTATAGGTGCGGGGGGCGCGAGCATTCAGTACTTC
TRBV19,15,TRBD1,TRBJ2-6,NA,CASEAGGAGANVLTF,TGTGCCAGTGAGGCAGGGGGCGCTGGGGCCAACGTCCTGACTTTC